This TCR beta chain is from a study of blood T cell repertoires in COVID-19. This table comes from immunoSEQ multiplex PCR, and its TCRdb copy is limited to in-frame clones, with some not included. The data contain around 56,000 clones, around 90% of them singletons. The clonotype originates from a man at least 80 years old with acute or convalescent COVID-19. Specimen: peripheral blood.

CDR3 region: CASSNRAGGFTDTQYF. CDR3 in DNA: TGTGCCAGTAGTAACAGAGCGGGGGGTTTCACAGATACGCAGTATTTT. The J gene is TRBJ2-3, the V gene TRBV19, with 9 positions matching TRBD2. The ends lost 4 bases at V and 2 bases at J; junction bases unmatched: 7. This CDR3 region has 16 residues. The V gene's germline CDR1 is LNHDA and CDR2 SQIVND (reference sequence).